A single sample gave rise to the 28 T cell receptor beta chains below, sequenced in a study of blood T cell repertoires in COVID-19. Here immunoSEQ multiplex PCR was the method, and the copy in TCRdb shows in-frame clones only, minus some. The table includes approximately 140,000 clones, about 90% detected once. Specimen: peripheral blood. These receptors came from a woman aged 60 to 75 with acute or convalescent COVID-19.

The chain has TRBV7-2 and TRBJ2-5; TRBD2 agrees at 8 bases. Germline V gene lookup returns CDR1 SGHTA and CDR2 FQGNSA. V shed 8 bases and J 1 base; nucleotides not matched to a gene: 3. The CDR3 sequence is 13 residues long. CDR3 amino acids: CASGLAGQETQYF. CDR3 coding DNA: TGTGCCAGCGGACTAGCTGGCCAAGAGACCCAGTACTTC.

The genes are TRBV7-2 and TRBJ1-5; no clear D gene. Germline-derived CDR1 and CDR2 are SGHTA and FQGNSA. The CDR3 length is 13 residues. The germline V and J ends were trimmed by 5 bases and 6 bases, with 11 bases remaining between them. The CDR3 region has the DNA TGTGCCAGCAGCGGACTTGAAGGTCAGCCCCAGCATTTT. It specifies CASSGLEGQPQHF.

The gene calls are TRBV28 and TRBJ2-1, with D possibly TRBD1 on 6 matching bases. CDR1 and CDR2 from the germline V gene are MDHEN and SYDVKM. Between the trimmed V and J ends, which lost 5 bases and 16 bases, there was a span of 15 bases. This CDR3 has 11 residues. This CDR3 is CASSLNRVSFF. The CDR3 DNA sequence: TGTGCCAGCAGTCTAAACAGGGTTAGCTTCTTC.

The gene calls are TRBV7-2 and TRBJ2-4; perhaps TRBD1 as D (6 bases). Deletions cut 3 bases from V and 3 bases from J, with 15 bases between. The CDR3 is made up of 16 amino acids. Looked up from germline, CDR1 is SGHTA and CDR2 is FQGNSA. The CDR3 DNA sequence: TGTGCCAGCAGCTTCCAACAGGGCAGGGGCAAAAACATTCAGTACTTC. Its protein is CASSFQQGRGKNIQYF.

This sequence joins TRBV7-8 and TRBJ2-2; tentatively, D is TRBD2 (6 bases). The length of the CDR3 is 16 residues. The germline V and J ends were trimmed by 5 bases and 1 base, with 14 bases remaining between them. Germline CDR1 and CDR2: SGHVS and FQNEAQ. The DNA for the CDR3 is TGTGCCAGCAGCCCCGAGACTAGAATGAACACCGGGGAGCTGTTTTTT. It codes for CASSPETRMNTGELFF.

The chain is built from TRBV6-2 or TRBV6-3 and TRBJ1-5; no reliable D call. CDR1 is MNHEY, CDR2 SVGEGT, per germline. CDR3 length: 15 residues. Trimming left V 5 bases short and J 2 bases short, with 13 bases between. This CDR3 is CASSPFGDGNQPQHF. The CDR3, as DNA: TGTGCCAGCAGTCCCTTCGGGGATGGCAATCAGCCCCAGCATTTT.

This clone has more than one count but fewer than ten. V usage is TRBV24-1 and J usage is TRBJ1-1, with 7 bases lining up with TRBD1. Trimming at V came to 3 bases and at J to 2 bases, leaving 5 bases not matched to a gene. The CDR3 extends over 15 amino acids. CDR1 and CDR2 (germline): KGHDR, SFDVKD. CDR3 amino acids: CATSDPTGPNTEAFF. The CDR3 DNA sequence: TGTGCCACCAGTGATCCGACAGGGCCAAACACTGAAGCTTTCTTT.

This clone was detected a few times. The genes are TRBV12-3 or TRBV12-4 and TRBJ2-3, with a possible D match to TRBD1 (5 bases). The germline V and J ends were trimmed by 7 bases and 5 bases, with 7 bases remaining between them. The CDR3 covers 11 residues. CDR3 region: CASTRGDTQYF. CDR3 sequence (DNA): TGTGCCAGCACAAGGGGAGATACGCAGTATTTT.

The chain links TRBV28 to TRBJ1-2; D remains unclear. Germline V gene data show CDR1 as MDHEN and CDR2 as SYDVKM. The length of the CDR3 is 10 residues. V gave up 10 bases and J gave up 7 bases, with 10 bases separating them. This CDR3 reads CATFIGGYTF. CDR3 bases: TGTGCCACCTTCATCGGTGGCTACACCTTC.

The chain couples TRBV27 to TRBJ1-6; D may be TRBD1 (5 bases). Per the germline V gene, CDR1 is MNHEY and CDR2 is SMNVEV (reference sequence). The CDR3 is 17 amino acids. With 2 bases removed from V and 0 bases from J, the gap between germline ends came to 11 bases. The CDR3 spells CASSLNQGSSYNSPLHF. The CDR3 DNA reads TGTGCCAGCAGTTTAAACCAGGGCAGCTCCTATAATTCACCCCTCCACTTT.

The V and J genes are TRBV19 and TRBJ1-5; unclear D gene. Looked up from germline, CDR1 is LNHDA and CDR2 is SQIVND (reference sequence). V was trimmed by 3 bases and J by 6 bases, leaving 6 bases between them. The CDR3 is 12 residues long. CDR3 sequence: CASSIRSQPQHF. CDR3 in DNA: TGTGCCAGTAGTATTAGGAGTCAGCCCCAGCATTTT.

The rearrangement links TRBV6-5 to TRBJ2-7, with D tentatively TRBD1 (5 bases). V lost 2 bases and J 4 bases, leaving 12 bases between the germline ends. Germline V gives CDR1 MNHEY, CDR2 SVGAGI. The CDR3 contains 14 residues. The CDR3 nucleotides read TGTGCCAGCAGTTACAAGGGGCCTGAATACGAGCAGTACTTC. This codes for CASSYKGPEYEQYF.

This clone was picked up a small number of times. This chain uses TRBV28 with TRBJ1-1; a possible D gene is TRBD1 (5 bases). The CDR3 runs to 13 residues. Germline V gene sequence: CDR1 MDHEN, CDR2 SYDVKM. The germline V and J ends were trimmed by 8 bases and 3 bases, with 13 bases remaining between them. This CDR3 reads CASVGGSYTEAFF. For the CDR3, the DNA is TGTGCCAGCGTCGGGGGATCGTACACTGAAGCTTTCTTT.

The genes are TRBV18 and TRBJ2-5, with a possible D match to TRBD1 (6 bases). The germline V and J ends were trimmed by 6 bases and 4 bases, with 15 bases remaining between them. CDR3 length equals 14 residues. Per germline, CDR1 KGHSH and CDR2 LQKENI. The CDR3 DNA sequence: TGTGCCAGCTCCGAGGCGGGCAGGGGAGAGACCCAGTACTTC. Translation gives CASSEAGRGETQYF.

The chain recombines TRBV5-8 with TRBJ1-1, with TRBD1 matching 10 bases. From germline, CDR1 is SGHTS and CDR2 YDEGEE. The CDR3 sequence is 12 residues long. The V gene end was trimmed by 4 bases and the J gene end by 10 bases; junction bases not matched to a gene: 4. The DNA of the CDR3 is TGTGCCAGCAGCCCCCGGGACAGGGGAGCTTTCTTT. Protein product: CASSPRDRGAFF. Combining the CDR3 with reference TRBV5-8 and TRBJ1-1 gives the whole variable domain EAGVTQSPTHLIKTRGQQATLRCSPISGHTSVYWYQQALGLGLQFLLWYDEGEERNRGNFPPRFSGRQFPNYSSELNVNALELEDSALYLCASSPRDRGAFFGQGTRLTVV.

This clone has a single count. The rearrangement uses TRBV9 and TRBJ2-3, with D possibly matching TRBD2 (6 bases). V dropped 0 bases and J dropped 1 base, with 12 bases sitting between them. The CDR3 is 16 residues long. CDR1 and CDR2 (germline): SGDLS, YYNGEE. CDR3 coding DNA: TGTGCCAGCAGCGTAGTTCTCGGGGAGGGCACAGATACGCAGTATTTT. The encoded protein is CASSVVLGEGTDTQYF.

The J gene is TRBJ2-1, the V gene TRBV4-3; D might be TRBD2 (5 bases). Germline V gene sequence: CDR1 LGHNA, CDR2 YSLEER. The CDR3 is 18 amino acids. Trimming left V 4 bases short and J 0 bases short, with 19 bases between. In nucleotides, the CDR3 is TGCGCCAGCAGCCTCCCCCCCACTAGAACAAACTCCTACAATGAGCAGTTCTTC. It translates to CASSLPPTRTNSYNEQFF.

In its sample, this clone was seen once. V usage is TRBV7-9 and J usage is TRBJ2-1; 15 bases are a match to TRBD2. The V and J ends lost 4 bases and 7 bases, in that order; junction bases with no gene match: 11. This CDR3 region has 18 residues. Germline values: CDR1 SEHNR, CDR2 FQNEAQ (reference sequence). The CDR3 sequence is CASSSGTSGGPLWNEQFF. In DNA, the CDR3 is TGTGCCAGCAGCTCCGGGACTAGCGGGGGGCCGCTATGGAATGAGCAGTTCTTC.

This sequence joins TRBV18 and TRBJ1-3, with 8 bases identical to TRBD1. The germline CDR1 and CDR2 sequences are KGHSH and LQKENI. Trimming removed 4 bases from V and 1 base from J; junction bases left unmatched: 6. The CDR3 covers 16 residues. This CDR3 reads CASSLDRGSSGNTIYF. The DNA of the CDR3 is TGTGCCAGCTCACTCGACAGGGGATCGTCTGGAAACACCATATATTTT.

This chain uses TRBV27 with TRBJ2-5; 8 nucleotides line up with TRBD1. CDR3 size: 15 residues. The germline gives CDR1 MNHEY, CDR2 SMNVEV (reference sequence). Germline trimming cut 4 bases from V and 2 bases from J; bases unmatched to any gene: 6. The CDR3: CASSSGTGWQETQYF. CDR3 coding DNA: TGTGCCAGCAGTTCGGGGACAGGATGGCAAGAGACCCAGTACTTC.

This clone turned up a few times. The V gene is TRBV24-1, the J gene TRBJ2-1, with D maybe TRBD1 (6 bases). V lost 3 bases to trimming and J lost 3 bases, with 14 bases between them. The germline gives CDR1 KGHDR, CDR2 SFDVKD. There are 16 residues in the CDR3. The CDR3 is CATSDIGQNFYNEQFF. The CDR3 nucleotides are TGTGCCACCAGTGATATCGGACAGAACTTCTACAATGAGCAGTTCTTC.

The gene calls are TRBV12-3 or TRBV12-4 and TRBJ2-1; D might be TRBD2 (6 bases). This CDR3 region has 11 residues. Trimming removed 6 bases at V and 9 bases at J, with 9 bases between. CDR3 sequence reads: CASSPGVEQFF. CDR3 bases: TGTGCCAGCAGCCCGGGGGTTGAGCAGTTCTTC.

V usage is TRBV19 and J usage is TRBJ1-5, with D uncertain. Trimming pared 5 bases from V and 3 bases from J, leaving 8 bases between. CDR1 and CDR2 (germline): LNHDA, SQIVND (reference sequence). This CDR3 is built from 13 residues. The CDR3 protein is CASSLSNNQPQHF. CDR3 nucleotides: TGTGCCAGTAGTTTGTCAAACAATCAGCCCCAGCATTTT.

V is TRBV6-2 or TRBV6-3 and J is TRBJ2-3; 7 bases are shared with TRBD1. Per germline, CDR1 MNHEY and CDR2 SVGEGT. The V segment lost 6 bases and the J segment 0 bases; nucleotides outside the gene matches: 9. The CDR3 is 16 amino acids. Here the CDR3 DNA reads TGTGCCAGCAGCCCTACCGGGACAGAGAGCACAGATACGCAGTATTTT. Its protein product is CASSPTGTESTDTQYF.

The chain employs TRBV18 and TRBJ2-1; TRBD2 is a possible D gene (6 bases). The CDR3 covers 12 residues. The ends were cut back, 5 bases at V and 9 bases at J, with 11 bases in the middle. CDR1 and CDR2 from the germline V gene are KGHSH and LQKENI. The chain's CDR3 is CASSDYGGEQFF. CDR3 DNA sequence: TGTGCCAGCTCAGATTACGGGGGTGAGCAGTTCTTC.

This clone showed up just a few times. The J gene is TRBJ1-1, the V gene TRBV5-1, with 11 bases lining up with TRBD1. V dropped 3 bases and J dropped 7; count of bases not matched to a gene: 5. Per the germline V gene, CDR1 is SGHRS and CDR2 is YFSETQ. The CDR3 runs to 14 residues. As DNA, the CDR3 is TGCGCCAGCAGCTCCGGGACAGGGGGAGTTGAAGCTTTCTTT. It encodes CASSSGTGGVEAFF. Looking up the rest from reference TRBV5-1 and TRBJ1-1 gives the full variable domain: KAGVTQTPRYLIKTRGQQVTLSCSPISGHRSVSWYQQTPGQGLQFLFEYFSETQRNKGNFPGRFSGRQFSNSRSEMNVSTLELGDSALYLCASSSGTGGVEAFFGQGTRLTVV.

The rearrangement joins TRBV5-4 to TRBJ1-4; D might be TRBD1 (5 bases). Germline CDR1 reads SGHNT; CDR2 reads YYREEE (reference sequence). The V gene lost 2 bases and the J gene lost 5 bases, with 10 bases spanning the gap. This CDR3 is 14 amino acids long. CDR3 DNA sequence: TGTGCCAGCAGCTTCGGGGGTTTGAATGAAAAACTGTTTTTT. Its translation is CASSFGGLNEKLFF.

The gene calls are TRBV4-2 and TRBJ2-7; 8 positions match TRBD1. Germline V gene data show CDR1 as LGHNA and CDR2 as YNFKEQ. CDR3 length: 14 amino acids. The V gene end was trimmed by 6 bases and the J gene end by 7 bases; junction bases not matched to a gene: 11. The DNA for the CDR3 is TGTGCCAGCAGGGATGGACAGGGTACGAGGGAGCAGTACTTC. This codes for CASRDGQGTREQYF.